A selection of T cell receptor beta chains follows, all from one sample in a study of cytomegalovirus exposure and HLA in healthy donors. Produced via immunoSEQ multiplex PCR; TCRdb's table is partial and in-frame only. Across 25,000 to 40,000 clones, the top ten clones capture more than 3.5% of the sample. Sequences were obtained from PBMCs. The receptor source for this set is a woman in her 40s in good health and CMV-seropositive. The CDR3 runs from the conserved cysteine through the conserved F or W. The D gene is left open where the match is weak.

>TRBV19|TRBJ2-3|NA
TGTGCCAGTAGTATTGGCAGGGGATGGACAGATACGCAGTATTTT
CASSIGRGWTDTQYF
>TRBV5-1|TRBJ2-3|TRBD2
TGCGCCAGCAGCTTGGACCGCGGGAGGGCCCATCGCACAGATACGCAGTATTTT
CASSLDRGRAHRTDTQYF
>TRBV19|TRBJ1-4|NA
TGTGCCAGTAGTATGATCTTTCGGGGTGTAAAGGAAAAACTGTTTTTT
CASSMIFRGVKEKLFF
>TRBV11-2|TRBJ1-5|NA
TGTGCCAGCAGCTTAGGAGTAGGGGTTCAGCCCCAGCATTTT
CASSLGVGVQPQHF
>TRBV4-2|TRBJ2-1|NA
TGTGCCAGCAGCCAAGATCTAGGGCAGGGCTCCTACAATGAGCAGTTCTTC
CASSQDLGQGSYNEQFF
>TRBV9|TRBJ2-7|NA
TGTGCCAGCAGTTACAGAGGGGGGGGCGAGCAGTACTTC
CASSYRGGGEQYF
>TRBV7-9|TRBJ2-2|NA
TGTGCCAGCAGCCAGCCGACAGGATCGGTGACCGCCGGGGAGCTGTTTTTT
CASSQPTGSVTAGELFF
>TRBV10-3|TRBJ2-3|NA
TGTGCCATCAGTGAGTCGTTGAGTGGTGGCACAGATACGCAGTATTTT
CAISESLSGGTDTQYF
>TRBV19|TRBJ1-5|TRBD1
TGTGCCAGCCATACAGGGGTTTTTAGTCAGCCCCAGCATTTT
CASHTGVFSQPQHF
>TRBV6-5|TRBJ1-2|NA
TGTGCCAGCAGTTACGCGCCACGCGAAGGCTACACCTTC
CASSYAPREGYTF
>TRBV9|TRBJ2-3|NA
TGTGCCAGCAGCGAGGGGCGCGGCACAGATACGCAGTATTTT
CASSEGRGTDTQYF
>TRBV6-5|TRBJ1-6|NA
TGTGCCAACACCCGCGGAGGGAAAAATTCACCCCTCCACTTT
CANTRGGKNSPLHF
>TRBV10-3|TRBJ2-3|TRBD1
TGTGCCATCAGTGAGTCGACAGGGTCAGATACGCAGTATTTT
CAISESTGSDTQYF
>TRBV5-4|TRBJ2-5|NA
TGTGCCAGCAGCTTGGACGCGCAAGAGACCCAGTACTTC
CASSLDAQETQYF
>TRBV4-3|TRBJ1-5|NA
TGCGCCAGCAGCCCGGCTCGGGGTCAGCCCCAGCATTTT
CASSPARGQPQHF
>TRBV9|TRBJ2-6|NA
TGTGCCAGCGGGGCGTACTCTGGGGCCAACGTCCTGACTTTC
CASGAYSGANVLTF
>TRBV2|TRBJ1-4|NA
TGTGCCAGCACCCGAGCGGGGGTAAGGGAAAAACTGTTTTTT
CASTRAGVREKLFF
>TRBV7-9|TRBJ1-1|NA
TGTGCCAGCAGCTTAGTGGCAGGTAACCGACCTGAAGCTTTCTTT
CASSLVAGNRPEAFF
>TRBV7-9|TRBJ1-5|NA
TGTGCCAGCAGATTAGAGCATCAGCCCCAGCATTTT
CASRLEHQPQHF
>TRBV30|TRBJ1-3|TRBD1
TGTGCCTGGAGTGTACCCCAGACAGGGTTCTCTGGAAACACCATATATTTT
CAWSVPQTGFSGNTIYF
>TRBV29-1|TRBJ1-2|TRBD1
TGCAGCGTTGACGGGACAGGGGGCTATGGCTACACCTTC
CSVDGTGGYGYTF
>TRBV29-1|TRBJ2-7|NA
TGCAGCGTTGAATCAGGAAGAAACTACGAGCAGTACTTC
CSVESGRNYEQYF
>TRBV29-1|TRBJ2-5|NA
TGCAGCGTTGATCGCGGGGTCGGATGGTTTCGGACCCAGTACTTC
CSVDRGVGWFRTQYF
>TRBV2|TRBJ1-5|NA
TGTGCCAGCAGTGAAGAGGGGCGCAGGGCACAGCCCCAGCATTTT
CASSEEGRRAQPQHF
>TRBV4-3|TRBJ2-2|TRBD2
TGCGCCAGCAGCCAAGATCTGGGCGGGGGATCGAACACCGGGGAGCTGTTTTTT
CASSQDLGGGSNTGELFF
>TRBV6-6|TRBJ1-6|TRBD1
TGTGCCAGCAGTGGGTTCGGACAGGGTAATTCACCCCTCCACTTT
CASSGFGQGNSPLHF
>TRBV5-1|TRBJ2-5|TRBD1
TGCGCCAGCAGCTTGGCCGACAGGGCAGGAGAGACCCAGTACTTC
CASSLADRAGETQYF
>TRBV7-3|TRBJ2-1|TRBD1
TGTGCCAGCAGCGTCGACAGGGGTAGAGATGAGCAGTTCTTC
CASSVDRGRDEQFF
>TRBV7-8|TRBJ2-1|TRBD2
TGTGCCAGCAGCTTAGCGGGAGGGCCACAGTTCTTC
CASSLAGGPQFF
>TRBV18|TRBJ2-7|NA
TGTGCCAGCTCTCTCGCGGACGAGCAGTACTTC
CASSLADEQYF
>TRBV30|TRBJ2-3|TRBD1
TGTGCCGGGAGTGTATTTGCGGACAGGGCAGATACGCAGTATTTT
CAGSVFADRADTQYF
>TRBV11-2|TRBJ2-1|NA
TGTGCCAGCAGCTTAGAGAGAGGCAATGAGCAGTTCTTC
CASSLERGNEQFF
>TRBV11-3|TRBJ2-5|TRBD2
TGTGCCAGCAGCTTGGGCCGGGGGGAGGTAGAGACCCAGTACTTC
CASSLGRGEVETQYF
>TRBV29-1|TRBJ2-1|NA
TGCAGCGTTGACCAACTAGCCAATGAGCAGTTCTTC
CSVDQLANEQFF
>TRBV11-1|TRBJ2-1|NA
TGTGCCAGCAGCGTCGTGGGGCTCTACAATGAGCAGTTCTTC
CASSVVGLYNEQFF
>TRBV11-2|TRBJ2-7|NA
TGTGCCAGCAGCTTTAGCCCTTCCTACGAGCAGTACTTC
CASSFSPSYEQYF
>TRBV5-4|TRBJ2-3|TRBD2
TGTGCCAGCAGCGGGGGGGGGACTAGCGTGCCAGATACGCAGTATTTT
CASSGGGTSVPDTQYF
>TRBV14|TRBJ1-1|NA
TGTGCCAGCAGCCAGAGGGCAGTCACTGAAGCTTTCTTT
CASSQRAVTEAFF
>TRBV7-9|TRBJ1-1|NA
TGTGCCAGCAGCCGAGGGTACACTGAAGCTTTCTTT
CASSRGYTEAFF
>TRBV30|TRBJ1-2|NA
TGTGCCTGGACCGACCAAGCGAACTATGGCTACACCTTC
CAWTDQANYGYTF
>TRBV9|TRBJ2-7|TRBD2
TGTGCCAGCAGCGTAGGGGTTAGCGGGAGGAGTAATTCGGGGGAGCAGTACTTC
CASSVGVSGRSNSGEQYF
>TRBV4-1|TRBJ2-1|NA
TGCGCCAGCAGCCAAGCTCAGGCCTCCTACAATGAGCAGTTCTTC
CASSQAQASYNEQFF
>TRBV5-8|TRBJ1-1|TRBD1
TGTGCCAGCAGCCTACGGGACAGAAAAACTGAAGCTTTCTTT
CASSLRDRKTEAFF
>TRBV30|TRBJ1-3|NA
TGTGCCGGGAGGCTACAGGGAGCCTCTGGAAACACCATATATTTT
CAGRLQGASGNTIYF